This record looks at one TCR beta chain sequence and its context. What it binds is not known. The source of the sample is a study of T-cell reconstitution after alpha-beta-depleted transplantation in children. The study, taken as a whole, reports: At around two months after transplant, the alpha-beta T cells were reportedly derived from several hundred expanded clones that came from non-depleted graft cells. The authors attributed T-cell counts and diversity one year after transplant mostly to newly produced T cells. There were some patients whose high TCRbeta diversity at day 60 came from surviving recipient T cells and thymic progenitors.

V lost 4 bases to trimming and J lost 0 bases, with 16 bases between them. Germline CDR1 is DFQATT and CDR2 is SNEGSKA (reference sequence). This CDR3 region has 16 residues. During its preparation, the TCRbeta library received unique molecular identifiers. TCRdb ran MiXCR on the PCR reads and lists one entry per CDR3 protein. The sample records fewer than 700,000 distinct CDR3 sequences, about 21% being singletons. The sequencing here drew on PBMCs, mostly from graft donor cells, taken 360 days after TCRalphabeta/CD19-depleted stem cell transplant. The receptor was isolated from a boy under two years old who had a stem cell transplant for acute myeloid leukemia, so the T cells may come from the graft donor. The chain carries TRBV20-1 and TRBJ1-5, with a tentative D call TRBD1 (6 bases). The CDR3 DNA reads TGCAGTGCTAAGGTTACAGGGCTATATAGCAATCAGCCCCAGCATTTT. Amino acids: CSAKVTGLYSNQPQHF.